These 9 T cell receptor beta chains were sequenced from one sample in a study of T-cell memory formation after mild COVID-19. A single record per CDR3 protein comes from TCRdb applying MiXCR to the 5' RACE reads. The data hold fewer than 250,000 distinct CDR3 sequences, with approximately 15% observed a single time. Sample: PBMCs or a T cell subset sorted from them (not recorded which). The origin of the receptors is an adult woman who had mild COVID-19 (a few samples of this study predate the infection). Cell type and time point are not known.

In the case of this clonotype: The germline gene is not matched at one end of the junction; a read error may be the cause. The V and J genes are TRBV12-3 or TRBV12-4 and TRBJ2-3, with 9 positions matching TRBD2. This CDR3 region has 15 residues. CDR3 DNA sequence: TGTGCCAGCAGTCTAGCGGGGCTCCATGAAGATACGCAGTATTTT. Translated, it gives CASSLAGLHEDTQYF.

The chain has TRBV5-1 and TRBJ2-2; TRBD2 agrees at 8 bases. V was pared by 1 base and J by 4 bases, with 6 bases of the junction left unmatched. CDR1 is SGHRS, CDR2 YFSETQ, per germline. The CDR3 totals 16 residues. CDR3 coding DNA: TGCGCCAGCAGCTTGACTAGCGGTGTCGGCACCGGGGAGCTGTTTTTT. It codes for CASSLTSGVGTGELFF.

The gene calls are TRBV20-1 and TRBJ2-7, with 11 positions matching TRBD1. Germline V gene sequence: CDR1 DFQATT, CDR2 SNEGSKA (reference sequence). The CDR3 has 15 residues. Germline trimming cut 0 bases from V and 3 bases from J; bases unmatched to any gene: 4. CDR3 bases: TGCAGTGCTAGAGACCGGGACAGGGGGTTCTACGAGCAGTACTTC. This translates into CSARDRDRGFYEQYF.

This clonotype has more than one count but fewer than ten. The chain uses TRBV11-1 and TRBJ2-1; tentative D call: TRBD1 (6 bases). The ends were cut back, 4 bases at V and 1 base at J, with 8 bases in the middle. CDR1 is SGHAT and CDR2 is FQDESV in the germline V gene (reference sequence). This CDR3 has 14 amino acids. The CDR3 nucleotides are TGTGCCAGCAGCTCAGGACAGTCCTACAATGAGCAGTTCTTC. Translating it yields CASSSGQSYNEQFF.

This clonotype was recorded a few times. The rearrangement uses TRBV12-3 or TRBV12-4 and TRBJ2-1; no firm D call. The CDR3 runs 11 residues. V gave up 6 bases and J gave up 7 bases, with 7 bases separating them. The CDR3 DNA is TGTGCCAGCAGCTCCTGGAATGAGCAGTTCTTC. As protein: CASSSWNEQFF.

The chain uses TRBV4-1 and TRBJ2-3; D is undetermined. V was clipped by 0 bases and J by 0 bases, with 4 bases between them. The CDR3 is 14 amino acids. In germline, CDR1 is MGHRA, CDR2 YSYEKL. CDR3 bases: TGCGCCAGCAGCCAAGATTGGAGCACAGATACGCAGTATTTT. Encoded protein: CASSQDWSTDTQYF.

The chain carries TRBV29-1 and TRBJ2-5, with D unresolved. The V end lost 0 bases, the J end lost 4 bases, and 6 bases lay between the germline ends. Germline lookup yields CDR1 SQVTM and CDR2 ANQGSEA. The CDR3 extends over 12 amino acids. As DNA, the CDR3 is TGCAGCGTTGAAGAGGGTCCAGAGACCCAGTACTTC. Its protein is CSVEEGPETQYF.

This chain joins TRBV12-3 or TRBV12-4 and TRBJ1-2; 8 positions match TRBD1. This CDR3 comprises 13 residues. V trimming: 1 base; J trimming: 7 bases; junction bases outside the gene matches: 2. CDR3 amino acids: CASSLGRGLGYTF. Written as DNA, the CDR3 is TGTGCCAGCAGTTTAGGCAGGGGGCTTGGCTACACCTTC.

This clonotype was counted between two and nine times. This chain uses TRBV3-1 with TRBJ2-5, with 7 bases lining up with TRBD2. This CDR3 is 14 amino acids long. Losses at the gene ends were 3 bases for V and 2 bases for J; bases not matched to a gene: 3. Germline values: CDR1 LGHDT, CDR2 YNNKEL (reference sequence). CDR3 region: CASSQQAGQETQYF. The CDR3 bases are TGTGCCAGCAGCCAGCAAGCGGGACAAGAGACCCAGTACTTC.